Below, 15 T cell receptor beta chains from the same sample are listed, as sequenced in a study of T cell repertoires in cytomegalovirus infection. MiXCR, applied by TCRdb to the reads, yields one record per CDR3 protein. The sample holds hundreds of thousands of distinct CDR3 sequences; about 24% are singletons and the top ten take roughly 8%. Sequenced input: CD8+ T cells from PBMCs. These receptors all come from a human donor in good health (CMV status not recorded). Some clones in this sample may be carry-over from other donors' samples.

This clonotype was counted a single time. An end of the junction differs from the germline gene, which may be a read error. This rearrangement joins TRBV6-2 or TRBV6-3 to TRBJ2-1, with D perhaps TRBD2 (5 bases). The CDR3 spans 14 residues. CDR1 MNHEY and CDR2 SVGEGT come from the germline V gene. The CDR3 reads CAGSYNGESNEQFF. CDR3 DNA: TGTGCCGGCAGTTACAACGGGGAAAGTAATGAGCAGTTCTTC.

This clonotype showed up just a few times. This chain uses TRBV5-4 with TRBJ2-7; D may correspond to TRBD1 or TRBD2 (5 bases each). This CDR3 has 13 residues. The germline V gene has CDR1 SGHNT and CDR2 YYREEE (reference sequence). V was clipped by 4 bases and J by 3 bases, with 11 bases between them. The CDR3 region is CASSAWGNYEQYV. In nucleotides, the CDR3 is TGTGCCAGCAGCGCCTGGGGGAACTACGAGCAGTACGTC.

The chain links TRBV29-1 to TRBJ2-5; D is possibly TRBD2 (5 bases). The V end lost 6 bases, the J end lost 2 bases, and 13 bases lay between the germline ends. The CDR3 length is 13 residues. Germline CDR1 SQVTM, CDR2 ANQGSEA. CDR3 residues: CSVLFPGQETQYF. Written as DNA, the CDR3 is TGCAGCGTGTTATTTCCGGGACAAGAGACCCAGTACTTC.

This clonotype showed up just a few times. The CDR3 nucleotides read TGTGCCAGCAGCCCTCAGCGGAGATCCTACGAGCAGTACGTC. Encoded protein: CASSPQRRSYEQYV. The chain has TRBV13 and TRBJ2-7; D might be TRBD2 (5 bases). The CDR3 consists of 14 residues. Looked up from germline, CDR1 is PRHDT and CDR2 is FYEKMQ (reference sequence). Deletions cut 5 bases from V and 1 base from J, with 12 bases between.

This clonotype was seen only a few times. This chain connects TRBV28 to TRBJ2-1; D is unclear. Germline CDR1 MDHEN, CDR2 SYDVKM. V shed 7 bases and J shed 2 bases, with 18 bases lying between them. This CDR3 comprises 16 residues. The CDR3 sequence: CASTLSARAPYNEQFF. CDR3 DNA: TGTGCCAGCACCCTGTCCGCCCGAGCTCCCTACAATGAGCAGTTCTTC.

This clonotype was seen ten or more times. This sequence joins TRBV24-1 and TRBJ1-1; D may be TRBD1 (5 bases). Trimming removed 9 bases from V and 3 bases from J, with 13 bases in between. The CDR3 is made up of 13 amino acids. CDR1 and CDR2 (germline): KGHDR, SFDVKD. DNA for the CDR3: TGTGCCACCCGGGCAGGGTGGGACACTGAAGCTTTCTTT. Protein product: CATRAGWDTEAFF.

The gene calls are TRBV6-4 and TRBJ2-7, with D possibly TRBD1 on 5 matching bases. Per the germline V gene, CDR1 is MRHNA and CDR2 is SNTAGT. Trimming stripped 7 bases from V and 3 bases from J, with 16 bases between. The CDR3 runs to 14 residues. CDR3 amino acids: CASKFRELDYEQYF. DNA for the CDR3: TGTGCCAGCAAGTTCAGGGAACTGGACTACGAGCAGTACTTC.

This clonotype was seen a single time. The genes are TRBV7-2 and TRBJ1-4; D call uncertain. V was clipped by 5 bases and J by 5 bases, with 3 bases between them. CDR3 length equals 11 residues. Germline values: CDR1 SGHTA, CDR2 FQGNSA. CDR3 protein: CASSKNEKLFF. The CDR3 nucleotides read TGTGCCAGCAGCAAAAATGAAAAACTGTTTTTT.

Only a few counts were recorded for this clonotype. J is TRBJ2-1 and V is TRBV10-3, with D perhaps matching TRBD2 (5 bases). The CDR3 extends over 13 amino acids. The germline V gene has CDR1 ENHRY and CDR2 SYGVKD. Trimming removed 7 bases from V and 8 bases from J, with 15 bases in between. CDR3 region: CAITVTYGDEQFF. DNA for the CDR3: TGTGCCATCACCGTCACCTACGGGGATGAGCAGTTCTTC.

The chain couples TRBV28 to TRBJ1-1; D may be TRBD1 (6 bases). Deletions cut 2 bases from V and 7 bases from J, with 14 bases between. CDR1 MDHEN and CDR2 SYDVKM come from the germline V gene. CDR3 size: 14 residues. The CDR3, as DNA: TGTGCCAGCAGTTTACGGGGGGCTTATGGTGAAGCTTTCTTT. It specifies CASSLRGAYGEAFF.

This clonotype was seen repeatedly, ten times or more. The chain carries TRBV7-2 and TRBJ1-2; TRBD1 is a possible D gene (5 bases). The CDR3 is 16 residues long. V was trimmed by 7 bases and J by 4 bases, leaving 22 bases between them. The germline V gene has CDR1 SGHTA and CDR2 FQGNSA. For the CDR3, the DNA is TGTGCCAGCACCGAGATGGGGGGAATTACTAGCTATGGCTACACCTTC. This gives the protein CASTEMGGITSYGYTF.

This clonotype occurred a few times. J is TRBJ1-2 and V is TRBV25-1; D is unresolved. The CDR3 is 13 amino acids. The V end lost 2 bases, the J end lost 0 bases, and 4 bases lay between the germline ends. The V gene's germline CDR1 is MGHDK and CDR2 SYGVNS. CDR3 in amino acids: CASSEGPNYGYTF. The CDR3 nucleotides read TGTGCCAGCAGTGAAGGGCCTAACTATGGCTACACCTTC.

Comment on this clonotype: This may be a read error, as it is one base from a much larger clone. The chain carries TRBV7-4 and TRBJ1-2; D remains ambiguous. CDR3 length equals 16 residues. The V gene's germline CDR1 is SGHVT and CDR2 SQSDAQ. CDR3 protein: CTSSLILDRANYGYTF. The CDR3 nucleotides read TGTACCAGCAGCTTAATCCTCGATAGGGCTAACTATGGCTACACCTTC.

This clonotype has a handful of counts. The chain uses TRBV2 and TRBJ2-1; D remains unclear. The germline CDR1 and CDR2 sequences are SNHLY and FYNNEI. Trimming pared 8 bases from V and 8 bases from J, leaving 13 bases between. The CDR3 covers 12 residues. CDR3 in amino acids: CASGPPPDEQFF. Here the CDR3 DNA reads TGTGCCAGCGGGCCCCCTCCGGATGAGCAGTTCTTC.

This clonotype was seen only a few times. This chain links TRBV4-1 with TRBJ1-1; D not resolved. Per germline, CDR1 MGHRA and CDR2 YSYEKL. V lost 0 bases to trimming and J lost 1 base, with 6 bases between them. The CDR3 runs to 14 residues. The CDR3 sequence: CASSQDLGNTEAFF. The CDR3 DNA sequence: TGCGCCAGCAGCCAAGATTTAGGGAACACTGAAGCTTTCTTT.